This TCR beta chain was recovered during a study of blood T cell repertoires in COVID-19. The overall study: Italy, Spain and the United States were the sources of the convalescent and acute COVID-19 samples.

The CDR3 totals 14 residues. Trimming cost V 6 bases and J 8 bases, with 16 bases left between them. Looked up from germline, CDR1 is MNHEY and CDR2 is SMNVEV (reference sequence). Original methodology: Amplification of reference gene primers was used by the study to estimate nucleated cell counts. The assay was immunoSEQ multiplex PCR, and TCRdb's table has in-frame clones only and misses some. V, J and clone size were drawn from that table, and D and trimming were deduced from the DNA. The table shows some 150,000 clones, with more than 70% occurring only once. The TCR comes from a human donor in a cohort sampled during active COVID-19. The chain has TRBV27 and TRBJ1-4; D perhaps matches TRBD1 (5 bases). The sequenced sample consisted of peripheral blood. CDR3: CASSQEGRKEKLFF. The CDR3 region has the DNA TGTGCCAGCAGCCAAGAGGGGAGGAAGGAAAAACTGTTTTTT.